The rows below give T cell receptor beta chains drawn from one sample of a study of blood T cell repertoires in COVID-19. This table comes from immunoSEQ multiplex PCR, and its TCRdb copy is limited to in-frame clones, with some not included. The table records under 100,000 clones, approximately 78% of them present only once. Sequences were obtained from peripheral blood. Source of these receptors: a man aged 55 to 70 with COVID-19, enrolled during active disease. CDR3s include the opening cysteine and the closing phenylalanine or tryptophan. The D gene is left open where the match is weak. Clone sizes are given selectively: once, few, many, or a class where the clone is expanded.

>TRBV10-2|TRBJ1-1|-|TRBD1
CASSERFQGASGRTEAFF
TGCGCCAGCAGTGAGAGGTTTCAGGGGGCGTCGGGTAGGACTGAAGCTTTCTTT
>TRBV19|TRBJ1-1|few|-
CASNIGGTEAFF
TGTGCCAGTAACATAGGAGGCACTGAAGCTTTCTTT
>TRBV5-1|TRBJ2-1|-|TRBD2
CASSLGSAGGPEQFF
TGCGCCAGCAGCTTGGGTTCGGCGGGGGGGCCTGAGCAGTTCTTC
>TRBV11-2|TRBJ2-7|-|TRBD2
CASSPIAGPEYF
TGTGCCAGCAGTCCAATAGCGGGGCCGGAGTACTTC
>TRBV5-1|TRBJ2-1|-|TRBD2
CASSLVAGGPHNEQFF
TGCGCCAGCAGCTTGGTCGCGGGAGGGCCCCACAATGAGCAGTTCTTC
>TRBV9|TRBJ2-6|-|-
CASSVGRGNTLSGANVLTF
TGTGCCAGCAGCGTAGGAAGAGGGAACACATTGTCTGGGGCCAACGTCCTGACTTTC
>TRBV2|TRBJ2-7|-|TRBD1
CAGRGTGYDEQYF
TGTGCCGGACGAGGGACAGGGTACGACGAGCAGTACTTC
>TRBV5-5|TRBJ2-3|-|-
CASRLGGGGRALPGYF
TGTGCCAGCCGCTTGGGTGGGGGCGGGCGGGCCCTCCCTGGGTATTTT
>TRBV11-2|TRBJ2-7|-|-
CASRGGYSSGSYEQYF
TGTGCCAGCAGGGGGGGATATTCTTCCGGGTCTTACGAGCAGTACTTC
>TRBV5-6|TRBJ2-1|-|TRBD2
CASSSRGILYNEQFF
TGTGCCAGCAGTTCGCGGGGGATACTCTACAATGAGCAGTTCTTC
>TRBV5-1|TRBJ2-5|-|-
CASSNPRGGETQYF
TGCGCCAGCAGCAACCCCCGGGGAGGAGAGACCCAGTACTTC
>TRBV2|TRBJ1-5|-|-
CASSGTGQPQHF
TGTGCCAGCAGTGGTACAGGGCAGCCCCAGCATTTT
>TRBV4-2|TRBJ1-5|-|-
CASSQDLSYYDNQPQHF
TGTGCCAGCAGCCAAGATCTTTCTTACTACGACAATCAGCCCCAGCATTTT
>TRBV4-1|TRBJ2-2|-|-
CASSQVLLTNTGELFF
TGCGCCAGCAGCCAAGTTTTACTGACGAACACCGGGGAGCTGTTTTTT
>TRBV5-6|TRBJ1-1|few|TRBD1
CASSWSRTGEAFF
TGTGCCAGCAGCTGGAGTCGGACAGGGGAAGCTTTCTTT
>TRBV19|TRBJ1-2|-|-
CASSIDLSIGGYGYTF
TGTGCCAGTAGTATAGATCTATCCATCGGAGGCTATGGCTACACCTTC
>TRBV19|TRBJ2-3|-|TRBD2
CASSGTSGKVADTQYF
TGTGCCAGTAGTGGGACTAGCGGGAAAGTTGCGGATACGCAGTATTTT
>TRBV18|TRBJ1-1|-|-
CASSPLRDEAFF
TGTGCCAGCTCACCTCTCAGGGATGAAGCTTTCTTT
>TRBV9|TRBJ2-1|-|TRBD1
CASSNYRGTEQFF
TGTGCCAGCAGCAACTACAGGGGTACAGAACAGTTCTTC
>TRBV5-6|TRBJ1-3|-|TRBD1
CASSRDRASGNTIYF
TGTGCCAGCAGCCGAGACAGGGCCTCTGGAAACACCATATATTTT
>TRBV5-6|TRBJ2-1|-|TRBD1
CASTTGVNEQFF
TGTGCCAGCACGACAGGGGTCAATGAGCAGTTCTTC
>TRBV7-9|TRBJ1-5|few|TRBD1
CASSGQGQTNQPQHF
TGTGCCAGCAGCGGCCAGGGACAGACCAATCAGCCCCAGCATTTT
>TRBV5-1|TRBJ1-1|-|-
CASSAGQFLNTEAFF
TGCGCCAGCAGCGCCGGACAGTTTTTGAACACTGAAGCTTTCTTT
>TRBV5-4|TRBJ2-7|-|TRBD1
CASSQTGEEQYF
TGTGCCAGCAGCCAGACAGGGGAAGAGCAGTACTTC
>TRBV7-8|TRBJ2-3|-|-
CASSPSRGLPGDTQYF
TGTGCCAGCAGCCCGTCAAGGGGACTTCCTGGAGATACGCAGTATTTT